This record concerns one TCR beta chain sequence. Its target is not known. Each CDR3 protein gets one entry after TCRdb re-called the reads with MiXCR. This sample has hundreds of thousands of distinct CDR3 sequences, with 33% found just once. This record belongs to a study of T cell repertoires in cytomegalovirus infection. General study findings and limits: CMV-specific TCR beta clonotypes restricted by HLA-C were the ones dominating the ex vivo response.

The CDR3 has 13 amino acids. The V gene lost 0 bases and the J gene lost 9 bases, with 10 bases spanning the gap. Germline V gives CDR1 SGHKS, CDR2 YYEKEE (reference sequence). The chain carries TRBV5-5 and TRBJ2-1, with a weak D call TRBD1 (6 bases). Source: cultured PBMCs, taken from culture after CMV antigen stimulation. The TCR originated in a human donor in good health (CMV status not recorded). Some clones in this sample may be carry-over from other donors' samples. For the CDR3, the DNA is TGTGCCAGCAGCTTGGCCGGCAGGGGTGAGCAGTTCTTC. Its translation: CASSLAGRGEQFF.